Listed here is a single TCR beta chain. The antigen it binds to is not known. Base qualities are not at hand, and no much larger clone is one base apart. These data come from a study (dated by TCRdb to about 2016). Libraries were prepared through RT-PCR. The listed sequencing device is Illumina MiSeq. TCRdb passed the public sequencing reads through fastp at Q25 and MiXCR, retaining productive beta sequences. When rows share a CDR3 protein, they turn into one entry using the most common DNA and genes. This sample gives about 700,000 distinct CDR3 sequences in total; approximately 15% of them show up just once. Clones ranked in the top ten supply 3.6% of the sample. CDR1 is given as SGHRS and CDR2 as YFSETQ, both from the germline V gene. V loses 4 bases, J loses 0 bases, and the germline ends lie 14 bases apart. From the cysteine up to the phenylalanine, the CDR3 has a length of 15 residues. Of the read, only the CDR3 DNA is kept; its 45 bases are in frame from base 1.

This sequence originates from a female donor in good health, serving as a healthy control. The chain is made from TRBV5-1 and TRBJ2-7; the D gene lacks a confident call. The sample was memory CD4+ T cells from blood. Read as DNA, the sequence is TGCGCCAGCAGCCCTCGGGTGGGTCCCTCCTACGAGCAGTACTTC. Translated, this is CASSPRVGPSYEQYF. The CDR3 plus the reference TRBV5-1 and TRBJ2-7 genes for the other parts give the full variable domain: KAGVTQTPRYLIKTRGQQVTLSCSPISGHRSVSWYQQTPGQGLQFLFEYFSETQRNKGNFPGRFSGRQFSNSRSEMNVSTLELGDSALYLCASSPRVGPSYEQYFGPGTRLTVT.